Listed here are 14 T cell receptor beta chains from one sample, sequenced in a study of identical twins. One entry per CDR3 protein results from TCRdb running MiXCR on the 5' RACE reads. This table has about 890,000 distinct CDR3 sequences, 10% to 15% appearing once. These sequences were also reported in another study, on yellow fever vaccine responses in identical twins.

Input material: PBMCs. These receptors all come from a woman aged 18-29 years in good health.

This chain connects TRBV27 to TRBJ1-1, with 8 nucleotides matching TRBD1. The V gene's germline CDR1 is MNHEY and CDR2 SMNVEV (reference sequence). V trimming: 2 bases; J trimming: 4 bases; junction bases outside the gene matches: 6. The CDR3 spans 15 residues. CDR3 sequence (DNA): TGTGCCAGCAGTTTACGGACAGGGCAGGGCACTGAAGCTTTCTTT. Protein product: CASSLRTGQGTEAFF.

The chain is built from TRBV10-3 and TRBJ1-1, with D tentatively TRBD1 (5 bases). There are 13 residues in the CDR3. V lost 7 bases and J 1 base, leaving 10 bases between the germline ends. Germline V lookup: CDR1 ENHRY, CDR2 SYGVKD. The CDR3 DNA follows: TGTGCCATCACAGGGACGGGGAACACTGAAGCTTTCTTT. Protein product: CAITGTGNTEAFF.

Ten or more counts support this clonotype. The rearrangement links TRBV10-2 to TRBJ2-1; D call uncertain. The CDR3 is 18 residues long. Trimming took 3 bases from V and 4 from J, leaving 22 bases between them. Germline lookup yields CDR1 WSHSY and CDR2 SAAADI. CDR3 coding DNA: TGCGCCAGCAGTGAATCGCTCGCAGTCCCGAAGCTGTACAATGAGCAGTTCTTC. This gives the protein CASSESLAVPKLYNEQFF.

This clonotype was recorded only once. The rearrangement uses TRBV6-5 and TRBJ2-2; D unresolved. The length of the CDR3 is 15 residues. Per the germline V gene, CDR1 is MNHEY and CDR2 is SVGAGI. Trimming left V 2 bases short and J 2 bases short, with 9 bases between. CDR3 in amino acids: CASSYPPPNTGELFF. The CDR3 DNA follows: TGTGCCAGCAGTTACCCACCACCCAACACCGGGGAGCTGTTTTTT.

V and J are TRBV11-2 and TRBJ1-5; tentative D call: TRBD1 (6 bases). The CDR3 contains 19 residues. Trimming removed 5 bases at V and 0 bases at J, with 23 bases between. Germline CDR1 and CDR2: SGHAT and FQNNGV. CDR3 nucleotide sequence: TGTGCCAGCAGCCCTTCCTTAGGTAGAGGGGGGTATAGCAATCAGCCCCAGCATTTT. Its protein product is CASSPSLGRGGYSNQPQHF.

The J gene is TRBJ2-2, the V gene TRBV12-3 or TRBV12-4; no clear D gene. There are 15 residues in the CDR3. V was pared by 3 bases and J by 7 bases, with 15 bases between. The CDR3 DNA reads as TGTGCCAGCAGTTTCCTGCCAGGCCCGGTCGGGGAGCTGTTTTTT. This sequence encodes CASSFLPGPVGELFF.

Only a few counts were recorded for this clonotype. This chain joins TRBV20-1 and TRBJ2-7, with 14 bases aligning to TRBD2. The V and J ends lost 6 bases and 4 bases, in that order; junction bases with no gene match: 8. The CDR3 runs 15 residues. Germline values: CDR1 DFQATT, CDR2 SNEGSKA (reference sequence). The DNA of the CDR3 is TGCAGTGCAGGGACTAGCGGGGGACGTGGGTACGAGCAGTACTTC. Amino acid sequence: CSAGTSGGRGYEQYF.

The V and J genes are TRBV20-1 and TRBJ2-4; TRBD2 agrees at 11 bases. V was pared by 5 bases and J by 0 bases, with 6 bases of the junction left unmatched. The CDR3 loop spans 16 amino acids. CDR1 and CDR2 from the germline V gene are DFQATT and SNEGSKA (reference sequence). The CDR3 sequence is CSAGLAGGLAKNIQYF. The CDR3 coding sequence is TGCAGTGCTGGGCTAGCGGGAGGCCTAGCCAAAAACATTCAGTACTTC.

The V gene is TRBV2, the J gene TRBJ2-7; 8 bases line up with TRBD1. Germline lookup yields CDR1 SNHLY and CDR2 FYNNEI. This CDR3 contains 15 residues. Trimming took 4 bases from V and 0 from J; bases not matched to a gene: 5. The CDR3 reads CASSADRGSSYEQYF. The CDR3 DNA reads as TGTGCCAGCAGTGCTGACAGGGGATCCTCCTACGAGCAGTACTTC.

This clonotype turned up a few times. The chain's CDR3 is CASSLLEMPDEQFF. CDR3 in DNA: TGCGCCAGCAGCTTGCTGGAAATGCCTGATGAGCAGTTCTTC. V usage is TRBV5-1 and J usage is TRBJ2-1; D gene ambiguous. V gave up 1 base and J gave up 8 bases, with 13 bases separating them. Germline loops: CDR1 SGHRS, CDR2 YFSETQ. The CDR3 spans 14 residues.

This chain links TRBV5-1 with TRBJ2-5; unclear D gene. Per germline, CDR1 SGHRS and CDR2 YFSETQ. V lost 0 bases to trimming and J lost 3 bases, with 6 bases between them. The CDR3 consists of 13 residues. This CDR3 is CASSLGAKETQYF. Here the CDR3 DNA reads TGCGCCAGCAGCTTGGGGGCTAAAGAGACCCAGTACTTC.

The table lists this clonotype with many counts. The genes are TRBV6-5 and TRBJ2-1; 11 bases are a match to TRBD2. V shed 1 base, J shed 5 bases, and the junction held 7 bases outside the gene matches. Germline V lookup: CDR1 MNHEY, CDR2 SVGAGI. The CDR3 is 17 residues long. The CDR3 region is CASSYYALAGGDNEQFF. The CDR3 bases are TGTGCCAGCAGTTACTACGCATTAGCGGGAGGGGACAATGAGCAGTTCTTC.

The rearrangement uses TRBV14 and TRBJ1-3; no firm D call. From germline, CDR1 is SGHDN and CDR2 FVKESK. The CDR3 is 13 amino acids. With 4 bases removed from V and 4 bases from J, the gap between germline ends came to 8 bases. Here the CDR3 DNA reads TGTGCCAGCAGCCTAAGGACCGGAAACACCATATATTTT. This translates into CASSLRTGNTIYF.

At least ten counts were recorded for this clonotype. J is TRBJ2-1 and V is TRBV20-1; no firm D call. The CDR3 covers 11 residues. Between the trimmed V and J ends, which lost 6 bases and 4 bases, there was a span of 7 bases. Germline CDR1 is DFQATT and CDR2 is SNEGSKA (reference sequence). CDR3: CSADLYNEQFF. The CDR3 DNA is TGCAGTGCAGACCTTTACAATGAGCAGTTCTTC.